Each of the 7 T cell receptor beta chains below was sequenced from the same sample in a study of blood T cell repertoires in COVID-19. Sequencing used immunoSEQ multiplex PCR; TCRdb keeps in-frame clones, though not all of them. In the table there are roughly 230,000 clones, about four fifths of which are singletons. The sample taken for sequencing was PBMCs or T cells enriched from blood (not recorded which). These receptors originate from a man aged 45 to 65 who had recovered from COVID-19.

In the case of this clone: One junction end disagrees with the germline gene, perhaps due to a read error. The chain carries TRBV3-1 (or the pseudogene TRBV3-2) and TRBJ2-3; 7 nucleotides agree with TRBD2. The CDR3 length is 15 residues. Germline V gene sequence: CDR1 LGHDT, CDR2 YNNKEL (reference sequence). The CDR3 region is CASSQAGSSTDTQYF. The CDR3 DNA is TGTGCCAGCAGTCAAGCGGGGTCGAGCACAGATACGCAGTATTTT.

This sequence joins TRBV3-1 (or the pseudogene TRBV3-2) and TRBJ2-1; 9 bases agree with TRBD1. J was trimmed by 6 bases and V by 6 bases; bases with no gene match: 9. This CDR3 has 15 residues. Germline CDR1 and CDR2: LGHDT and YNNKEL (reference sequence). CDR3 nucleotides: TGTGCCAGCAGACTCTGGGACAGGGCTAGCAATGAGCAGTTCTTC. Encoded protein: CASRLWDRASNEQFF.

V is TRBV7-8 and J is TRBJ1-5, with 7 bases fitting TRBD1. The CDR3 totals 13 residues. J was trimmed by 5 bases and V by 4 bases; bases with no gene match: 2. CDR1 and CDR2 from the germline V gene are SGHVS and FQNEAQ. The CDR3 is CASSSDRDQPQHF. For the CDR3, the DNA is TGTGCCAGCAGCTCTGACAGGGATCAGCCCCAGCATTTT.

The chain combines TRBV7-3 with TRBJ1-1, with D unclear. V dropped 5 bases and J dropped 2 bases, with 12 bases sitting between them. Germline lookup yields CDR1 SGHTA and CDR2 FQGTGA. CDR3 size: 14 residues. The CDR3 here is CASSPGLVNTEAFF. The CDR3 DNA sequence: TGTGCCAGCAGCCCCGGGTTGGTCAACACTGAAGCTTTCTTT. The complete variable domain, with remaining parts taken from reference TRBV7-3 and TRBJ1-1, reads GAGVSQTPSNKVTEKGKYVELRCDPISGHTALYWYRQSLGQGPEFLIYFQGTGAADDSGLPNDRFFAVRPEGSVSTLKIQRTERGDSAVYLCASSPGLVNTEAFFGQGTRLTVV.

This clone was seen only a few times. The J gene is TRBJ1-1, the V gene TRBV5-1; maybe TRBD1 (5 bases). The length of the CDR3 is 15 residues. V was shortened by 0 bases and J by 5 bases, with 14 bases between the two germline ends. CDR1 and CDR2 (germline): SGHRS, YFSETQ. This CDR3 is CASSLEVGGRTEAFF. The DNA for the CDR3 is TGCGCCAGCAGCTTGGAGGTGGGGGGACGGACTGAAGCTTTCTTT.

This chain joins TRBV27 and TRBJ1-6; D is unresolved. Deletions cut 2 bases from V and 7 bases from J, with 9 bases between. The CDR3 is 14 residues long. The germline V gene encodes CDR1 MNHEY and CDR2 SMNVEV (reference sequence). The CDR3 here is CASSLDGLNSPLHF. The CDR3 region has the DNA TGTGCCAGCAGTTTAGACGGACTGAATTCACCCCTCCACTTT.

The rearrangement links TRBV13 to TRBJ2-7, with TRBD2 matching over 7 bases. The CDR3 is 14 amino acids. The germline V gene has CDR1 PRHDT and CDR2 FYEKMQ (reference sequence). J was trimmed by 5 bases and V by 1 base; bases with no gene match: 5. The CDR3 is CASSLVAGSHEQYF. For the CDR3, the DNA is TGTGCCAGCAGCTTAGTAGCGGGTTCCCACGAGCAGTACTTC.